These T cell receptor beta chains were read from a single sample in a study of circulating and synovial CD4+ cells in juvenile arthritis. Clones were read by immunoSEQ multiplex PCR, and TCRdb kept only the in-frame ones, dropping some. Counted here are about 1,700 clones, around 95% occurring once; the ten biggest clones make up about 2.5%. The sequenced sample was CD4+ T cells from synovial fluid. The receptor source for this set is a human donor with juvenile idiopathic arthritis. Both conserved end residues are trimmed from each CDR3. The D gene is left open where the match is weak. Only part of the rows carry a size: once, few, many, or a class if the clone is expanded.

length: 11; size: .; D: TRBD2; V: TRBV9; CDR3: ASSPLGLDEQF
length: 12; size: .; D: .; V: TRBV7-2; CDR3: ASSLTRGGYGYT
length: 12; size: .; D: .; V: TRBV19; CDR3: ASSIGGEIQGYT
length: 12; size: once; D: TRBD1; V: TRBV7-9; CDR3: ASTLPGQGLGQY
length: 11; size: .; D: .; V: TRBV6-6; CDR3: ASRGGHQNIQY
length: 12; size: once; D: .; V: TRBV12-1; CDR3: ASSFAGTLNEQF
length: 13; size: .; D: .; V: TRBV19; CDR3: ASRRGGGDNEKLF
length: 12; size: .; D: .; V: TRBV19; CDR3: ASSIDLTGYGYT
length: 12; size: .; D: TRBD1; V: TRBV6-5; CDR3: ASSSGQDQETQY
length: 10; size: .; D: TRBD2; V: TRBV18; CDR3: ASSPGGGEQY
length: 13; size: once; D: TRBD1; V: TRBV18; CDR3: ASSPPSQGQGQNT
length: 12; size: .; D: .; V: TRBV12-5; CDR3: ASGLGGVGETQY
length: 11; size: .; D: TRBD1; V: TRBV6-4; CDR3: ASSDQGGQPQH
length: 10; size: .; D: .; V: TRBV11-1; CDR3: ASSLVLYEQY
length: 12; size: .; D: TRBD1; V: TRBV18; CDR3: ASSPGTGVGEQY
length: 12; size: .; D: .; V: TRBV5-1; CDR3: ASSLVVSRETQY
length: 14; size: .; D: TRBD1; V: TRBV5-4; CDR3: ASSLGGQSLAGELF
length: 13; size: once; D: .; V: TRBV4-1; CDR3: ASSQEGHRNTEAF
length: 13; size: .; D: .; V: TRBV25-1; CDR3: ASSESSASPYEQY
length: 17; size: .; D: TRBD2; V: TRBV19; CDR3: ASSIAPPSAGGRSYEQY
length: 13; size: .; D: TRBD1; V: TRBV10-3; CDR3: AISVNRGNTGELF
length: 10; size: .; D: .; V: TRBV29-1; CDR3: SVGEGTDEQF
length: 11; size: .; D: .; V: TRBV9; CDR3: ASSVQVADEQY
length: 14; size: .; D: .; V: TRBV4-1; CDR3: ASSQEGRARDYGYT
length: 12; size: once; D: .; V: TRBV7-9; CDR3: ASSYRTEGTEAF
length: 13; size: .; D: TRBD2; V: TRBV27; CDR3: ASGRGRVRSGELF
length: 15; size: once; D: TRBD2; V: TRBV9; CDR3: ASSVAGLAGGTGELF
length: 11; size: .; D: .; V: TRBV27; CDR3: ASRSEYTDTQY
length: 12; size: .; D: TRBD1; V: TRBV6-1; CDR3: ASSDLQGGKTIY
length: 12; size: .; D: TRBD1; V: TRBV4-2; CDR3: ASSQEEQGETQY
length: 11; size: .; D: .; V: TRBV28; CDR3: ASRRTDTYEQY
length: 13; size: .; D: .; V: TRBV6-5; CDR3: ASSLGPLVGQPQH
length: 13; size: .; D: .; V: TRBV6-1; CDR3: ASSEGGGALYEQY
length: 14; size: .; D: TRBD2; V: TRBV5-1; CDR3: ASSSASGRRAYEQY
length: 12; size: .; D: .; V: TRBV29-1; CDR3: SVERSGFKETQY